This TCR beta chain was captured in a study of CD8 T cells in Susac syndrome. The CDR3 is made up of 14 amino acids. The germline gives CDR1 MNHEY, CDR2 SVGAGI. Trimming took 0 bases from V and 2 from J, leaving 6 bases between them. cDNA came from 0.5 to 1 ug RNA primed by random hexamers. TCRdb recomputed calls from the immunoSEQ multiplex PCR reads with MiXCR, one row per CDR3 protein. The table lists 150,000 or so distinct CDR3 sequences, roughly 94% of them singletons. The sequencing sample was made of CD4+ T cells from PBMCs. The receptor was isolated from a human donor with multiple sclerosis. The chain links TRBV6-5 to TRBJ2-3; no clear D. CDR3 nucleotides: TGTGCCAGCAGTTACTCGTCCTCCACAGATACGCAGTATTTT. It is translated as CASSYSSSTDTQYF.